This TCR beta chain appears in the sequencing data of a study of cytomegalovirus exposure and HLA in healthy donors. Sequencing was performed with immunoSEQ multiplex PCR; in TCRdb, only in-frame clones are kept and a portion is missing. Seen here are more than 250,000 clones, around 86% observed once, and the top ten hold 0.65% to 0.85%. CDR1 and CDR2 from the germline V gene are SQVTM and ANQGSEA. The CDR3 is made up of 14 amino acids. Germline trimming cut 3 bases from V and 1 base from J; bases unmatched to any gene: 5. The chain couples TRBV29-1 to TRBJ2-7; 8 nucleotides match TRBD2. The sample was PBMCs. This TCR was recovered from a woman in her late teens or twenties in good health and CMV-seronegative. The CDR3, as DNA: TGCAGCGTTGAGCGGGGGGTGGGGTCCTACGAGCAGTACTTC. Protein: CSVERGVGSYEQYF.